A selection of T cell receptor beta chains follows, all from one sample in a study of cytomegalovirus exposure and HLA in healthy donors. Sequencing was performed with immunoSEQ multiplex PCR; in TCRdb, only in-frame clones are kept and a portion is missing. Of 98,000 or so clones listed, about four fifths were seen once; the top ten hold 7% to 10%. Sequencing used PBMCs. Source of these receptors: a human donor in good health. The conserved cysteine and the conserved F or W are not part of the CDR3 here. Fields, in order: CDR3 protein, J gene, V gene.

AISESGAGDEKLF,TRBJ1-4,TRBV10-3
ASSESGFFV,TRBJ2-1,TRBV6-1
ASSQITTGTMNTEAF,TRBJ1-1,TRBV7-7
ASSTWREPNQPQH,TRBJ1-5,TRBV19
ASSRREANYGYT,TRBJ1-2,TRBV19
ASRMTGYNEQF,TRBJ2-1,TRBV5-6
ASSTQGPLAKNIQY,TRBJ2-4,TRBV6-6
ASSDNLQARGAF,TRBJ1-1,TRBV25-1
ASSLDRGRETQY,TRBJ2-5,TRBV7-2
ASSRQGQGVSGNTIY,TRBJ1-3,TRBV4-1
ASSSQGGHGYT,TRBJ1-2,TRBV5-4
ASSYGRAETQY,TRBJ2-5,TRBV6-5
ASSQALAGAWADTQY,TRBJ2-3,TRBV4-1
AWSLLAGIQETQY,TRBJ2-5,TRBV30
ASSYADSRRQPQH,TRBJ1-5,TRBV6-6
ASTAGNSPLH,TRBJ1-6,TRBV6-6
ASSGRTGGTNTEAF,TRBJ1-1,TRBV19
ASRAGTGKTGELF,TRBJ2-2,TRBV6-5
ASSGDTYQPQH,TRBJ1-5,TRBV7-2
ATSSPIQGRNTEAF,TRBJ1-1,TRBV15
ASRDSGGLDRDGYT,TRBJ1-2,TRBV6-6
AWSPGTYEQY,TRBJ2-7,TRBV30
ASGLQREQY,TRBJ2-7,TRBV12-5
ATSRDLAGGTYEQY,TRBJ2-7,TRBV15
ASSRTSGTDTQY,TRBJ2-3,TRBV5-1
ASNTGLNEKLF,TRBJ1-4,TRBV7-9
ASTPGGTGFGAF,TRBJ1-1,TRBV6-1
ASSAVGHPGAEAF,TRBJ1-1,TRBV6-1
SVDTSGGARTDTQY,TRBJ2-3,TRBV29-1
ASSPGGGQGHSGNTIY,TRBJ1-3,TRBV5-1
ASSKRVWRTSGSQGTADTQY,TRBJ2-3,TRBV7-3
ASSRQGGNTIY,TRBJ1-3,TRBV5-5
ASSLGTVNGYT,TRBJ1-2,TRBV27
ASSPPPGRYGYT,TRBJ1-2,TRBV6-5
ATSRDLRASSGNEQF,TRBJ2-1,TRBV15
ASSLGPGGPHTEAF,TRBJ1-1,TRBV5-4
ASSQETGGEIGYT,TRBJ1-2,TRBV4-1
ASSEVY,TRBJ1-2,TRBV6-1
ASSVRLGAAHYNEQF,TRBJ2-1,TRBV9
ASSRRQGDYNEQF,TRBJ2-1,TRBV10-1
ASSATRDTQY,TRBJ2-3,TRBV9
ASSDYRGQNYGYT,TRBJ1-2,TRBV9
ASSPGLRGNEKLF,TRBJ1-4,TRBV11-2
SVGLAVQETQY,TRBJ2-5,TRBV29-1
ASNIDDRVNTGELF,TRBJ2-2,TRBV7-9
ASSVETGSKNIQY,TRBJ2-4,TRBV9